The rows below give T cell receptor beta chains drawn from one sample of a study of blood T cell repertoires in COVID-19. Libraries were prepared by immunoSEQ multiplex PCR; TCRdb keeps only in-frame clonotypes and omits some of them. The sample holds 210,000 or so clones, 88% seen once. Material for sequencing was PBMCs or T cells enriched from blood (not recorded which). The receptor source for this set is a woman in her twenties or thirties who had been exposed to COVID-19. CDR3s include the opening cysteine and the closing phenylalanine or tryptophan. Fields, in order: clone size, CDR3 length, J gene, V gene, D gene, CDR3 protein, CDR3 DNA. The D gene is left open where the match is weak. Clone size is not always given. Where it is, it says once, few, many or a class for expanded clones.

NA | 13 | TRBJ1-2 | TRBV6-5 | TRBD1 | CASRGQGSYGYTF | TGTGCCAGCAGGGGACAGGGGAGCTATGGCTACACCTTC
NA | 13 | TRBJ2-7 | TRBV19 | NA | CASSISTNYEQYF | TGTGCCAGTAGTATCTCGACAAACTACGAGCAGTACTTC
NA | 14 | TRBJ1-2 | TRBV15 | NA | CATSREKPSDGYTF | TGTGCCACCAGCAGAGAAAAGCCCTCTGATGGCTACACCTTC
NA | 16 | TRBJ2-1 | TRBV3-1/TRBV3-2 | TRBD2 | CASSPTLAGGGNEQFF | TGTGCCAGCAGCCCCACGCTAGCGGGAGGCGGCAATGAGCAGTTCTTC
NA | 15 | TRBJ2-7 | TRBV18 | NA | CASSPPQGLGYEQYF | TGTGCCAGCTCACCACCACAGGGCCTGGGCTACGAGCAGTACTTC
NA | 13 | TRBJ2-1 | TRBV6-5 | TRBD2 | CASAGEIYNEQFF | TGTGCCAGCGCGGGGGAAATTTACAATGAGCAGTTCTTC
NA | 14 | TRBJ1-4 | TRBV6-5 | NA | CASSLVGQNEKLFF | TGTGCCAGTTCCCTCGTCGGACAAAACGAAAAACTGTTTTTT
NA | 12 | TRBJ1-5 | TRBV28 | NA | CASKSGNQPQHF | TGTGCCAGCAAGTCCGGTAATCAGCCCCAGCATTTT
NA | 14 | TRBJ1-5 | TRBV28 | NA | CASQRVISNQPQHF | TGTGCCAGCCAGCGGGTCATTAGCAATCAGCCCCAGCATTTT
once | 16 | TRBJ1-5 | TRBV5-8 | NA | CASSLEGRVRSQPQHF | TGTGCCAGCAGCTTGGAGGGCAGGGTTCGCAGTCAGCCCCAGCATTTT
NA | 14 | TRBJ1-2 | TRBV24-1 | NA | CATSDSKFGHGYTF | TGTGCCACCAGTGATTCTAAGTTTGGTCATGGCTACACCTTC
NA | 15 | TRBJ2-3 | TRBV6-5 | NA | CASSWPLSSTDTQYF | TGTGCCAGCAGTTGGCCACTAAGTAGCACAGATACGCAGTATTTT
NA | 15 | TRBJ2-3 | TRBV7-3 | NA | CASSSRGISTDTQYF | TGTGCCAGCAGCTCTCGCGGAATAAGCACAGATACGCAGTATTTT
NA | 17 | TRBJ2-7 | TRBV30 | TRBD1 | CAWSSPRPGQGTYEQYF | TGTGCCTGGAGTTCCCCTCGCCCGGGACAGGGAACCTACGAGCAGTACTTC
once | 15 | TRBJ2-1 | TRBV7-9 | NA | CASSLGLAPYNEQFF | TGTGCCAGCAGCTTAGGTCTAGCGCCTTACAATGAGCAGTTCTTC
few | 12 | TRBJ1-4 | TRBV5-1 | NA | CAREEGNEKLFF | TGCGCCAGAGAGGAGGGGAATGAAAAACTGTTTTTT
NA | 15 | TRBJ2-2 | TRBV5-4 | TRBD2 | CASSLAETNTGELFF | TGTGCCAGCTCGCTAGCGGAGACCAACACCGGGGAGCTGTTTTTT
NA | 15 | TRBJ2-2 | TRBV10-2 | TRBD1 | CASCNGTVNTGELFF | TGCGCCAGCTGTAATGGGACAGTTAACACCGGGGAGCTGTTTTTT
NA | 18 | TRBJ2-3 | TRBV2 | TRBD2 | CASSGTGTSGRAADTQYF | TGTGCCAGCAGTGGAACCGGGACTAGCGGGAGGGCCGCGGATACGCAGTATTTT
NA | 15 | TRBJ2-3 | TRBV5-4 | NA | CASSLFRRETDTQYF | TGTGCCAGCAGCTTGTTCCGGCGGGAAACAGATACGCAGTATTTT
NA | 12 | TRBJ2-3 | TRBV29-1 | NA | CSVVGDADTQYF | TGCAGCGTTGTCGGGGATGCAGATACGCAGTATTTT
NA | 15 | TRBJ2-7 | TRBV7-9 | NA | CASSPLTGSSYEQYF | TGTGCCAGCAGCCCCCTCACCGGGAGCTCCTACGAGCAGTACTTC
NA | 15 | TRBJ2-1 | TRBV9 | TRBD2 | CASSGLAGGSDEQFF | TGTGCCAGCAGCGGTCTAGCGGGAGGGAGCGATGAGCAGTTCTTC
NA | 14 | TRBJ1-3 | TRBV10-3 | NA | CAISETGSGNTIYF | TGTGCCATCAGTGAGACAGGGTCTGGAAACACCATATATTTT
NA | 15 | TRBJ1-4 | TRBV5-1 | NA | CASRPELTTNEKLFF | TGCGCCAGCAGACCGGAGTTGACAACTAATGAAAAACTGTTTTTT
NA | 13 | TRBJ1-2 | TRBV10-2 | TRBD1 | CASIDRGTYGYTF | TGCGCCAGCATTGACAGGGGAACCTATGGCTACACCTTC
NA | 16 | TRBJ2-3 | TRBV10-2 | NA | CASSEPLGRLQDTQYF | TGCGCCAGCAGCGAGCCCCTGGGCCGCCTTCAGGATACGCAGTATTTT
NA | 16 | TRBJ2-7 | TRBV19 | NA | CASSQTSTNRGYEQYF | TGTGCCAGTAGCCAAACTTCGACCAACCGGGGGTACGAGCAGTACTTC
once | 14 | TRBJ2-3 | TRBV5-1 | TRBD2 | CASSLVGGGDTQYF | TGCGCCAGCAGCTTGGTCGGGGGAGGGGATACGCAGTATTTT
NA | 13 | TRBJ1-2 | TRBV6-5 | NA | CASRRDKGYGYTF | TGTGCCAGCAGGAGGGACAAGGGCTATGGCTACACCTTC
once | 14 | TRBJ2-7 | TRBV4-1 | TRBD2 | CASSQPGGTYEQYF | TGCGCCAGCAGCCAACCGGGGGGAACCTACGAGCAGTACTTC
NA | 18 | TRBJ2-3 | TRBV5-4 | TRBD2 | CASSAYPSGRVRTDTQYF | TGTGCCAGCAGCGCATACCCTAGCGGGAGGGTTCGCACAGATACGCAGTATTTT
NA | 19 | TRBJ2-7 | TRBV15 | TRBD2 | CATSRGGVKELAGLHEQYF | TGTGCCACCAGCAGAGGGGGGGTAAAGGAGCTAGCGGGATTGCACGAGCAGTACTTC
NA | 18 | TRBJ2-7 | TRBV10-3 | TRBD2 | CAISDSGTSGRRSYEQYF | TGTGCCATCAGTGATTCCGGGACTAGCGGGAGAAGGTCCTACGAGCAGTACTTC
NA | 13 | TRBJ1-2 | TRBV10-3 | NA | CAISDDRDYGYTF | TGTGCCATCAGTGACGACAGAGACTATGGCTACACCTTC
NA | 15 | TRBJ2-1 | TRBV18 | TRBD1 | CASSPTGTGYNEQFF | TGTGCCAGCTCGCCTACCGGGACAGGGTACAATGAGCAGTTCTTC
NA | 16 | TRBJ2-4 | TRBV5-6 | TRBD2 | CASSYGLAGRGNIQYF | TGTGCCAGCAGCTACGGACTAGCGGGTAGGGGGAACATTCAGTACTTC
few | 15 | TRBJ1-2 | TRBV27 | TRBD1 | CASSLQTGNLHGYTF | TGTGCCAGCAGTCTCCAGACAGGGAACCTTCATGGCTACACCTTC
once | 15 | TRBJ2-1 | TRBV5-1 | TRBD2 | CASSPGTSIYNEQFF | TGCGCCAGCAGCCCCGGGACTAGCATCTACAATGAGCAGTTCTTC
NA | 19 | TRBJ2-3 | TRBV4-1 | TRBD1 | CASSQDRGQGGKDADTQYF | TGCGCCAGCAGCCAAGATAGGGGACAGGGCGGTAAGGATGCAGATACGCAGTATTTT
few | 16 | TRBJ2-1 | TRBV9 | TRBD2 | CASSQTRGGRLNEQFF | TGTGCCAGCAGCCAGACTCGGGGCGGGAGGTTGAATGAGCAGTTCTTC